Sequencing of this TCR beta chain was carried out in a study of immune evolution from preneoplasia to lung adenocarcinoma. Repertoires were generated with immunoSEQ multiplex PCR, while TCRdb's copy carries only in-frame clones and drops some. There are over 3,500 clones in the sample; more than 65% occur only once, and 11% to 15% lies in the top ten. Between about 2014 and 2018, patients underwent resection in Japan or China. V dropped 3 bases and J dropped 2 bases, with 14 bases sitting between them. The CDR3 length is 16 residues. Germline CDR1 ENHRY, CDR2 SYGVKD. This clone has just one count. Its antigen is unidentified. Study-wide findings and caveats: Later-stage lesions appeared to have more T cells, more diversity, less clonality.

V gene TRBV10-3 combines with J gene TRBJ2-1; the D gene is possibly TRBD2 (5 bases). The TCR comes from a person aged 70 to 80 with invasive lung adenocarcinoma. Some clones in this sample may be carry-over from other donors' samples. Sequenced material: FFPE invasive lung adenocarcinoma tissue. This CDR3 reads CAISDPGGSAYNEQFF. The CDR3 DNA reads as TGTGCCATCAGTGACCCCGGCGGGTCAGCCTACAATGAGCAGTTCTTC.